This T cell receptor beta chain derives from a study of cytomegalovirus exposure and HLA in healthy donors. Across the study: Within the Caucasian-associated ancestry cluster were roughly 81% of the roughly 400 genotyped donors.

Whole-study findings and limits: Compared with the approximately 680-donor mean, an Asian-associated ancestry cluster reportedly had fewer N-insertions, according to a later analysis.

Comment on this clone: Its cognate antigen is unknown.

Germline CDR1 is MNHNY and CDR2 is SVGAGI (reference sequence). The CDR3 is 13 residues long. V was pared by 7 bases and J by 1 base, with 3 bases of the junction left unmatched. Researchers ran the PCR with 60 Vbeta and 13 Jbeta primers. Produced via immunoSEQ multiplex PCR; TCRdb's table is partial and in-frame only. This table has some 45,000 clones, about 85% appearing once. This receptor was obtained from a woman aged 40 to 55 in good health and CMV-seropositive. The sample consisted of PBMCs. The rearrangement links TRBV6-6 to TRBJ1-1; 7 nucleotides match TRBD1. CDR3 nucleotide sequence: TGTGCCAGCAACGGACAGGAGAACACTGAAGCTTTCTTT. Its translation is CASNGQENTEAFF.